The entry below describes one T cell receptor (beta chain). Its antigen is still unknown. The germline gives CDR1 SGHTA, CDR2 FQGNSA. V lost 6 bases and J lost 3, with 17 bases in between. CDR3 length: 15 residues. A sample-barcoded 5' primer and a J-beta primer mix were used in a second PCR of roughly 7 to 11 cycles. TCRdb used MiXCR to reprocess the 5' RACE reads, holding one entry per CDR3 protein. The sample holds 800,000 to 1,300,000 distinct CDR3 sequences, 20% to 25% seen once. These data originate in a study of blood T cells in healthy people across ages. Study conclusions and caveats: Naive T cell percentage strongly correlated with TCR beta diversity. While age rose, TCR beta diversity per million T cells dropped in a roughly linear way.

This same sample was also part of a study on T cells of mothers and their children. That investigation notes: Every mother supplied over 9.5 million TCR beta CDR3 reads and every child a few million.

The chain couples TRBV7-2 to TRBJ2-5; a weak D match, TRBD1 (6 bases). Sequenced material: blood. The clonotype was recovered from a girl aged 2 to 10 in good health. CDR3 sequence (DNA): TGTGCCAGCAGGCCAATAATTGGGACAAAAGAGACCCAGTACTTC. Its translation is CASRPIIGTKETQYF. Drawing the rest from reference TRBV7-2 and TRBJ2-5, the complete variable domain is GAGVSQSPSNKVTEKGKDVELRCDPISGHTALYWYRQSLGQGLEFLIYFQGNSAPDKSGLPSDRFSAERTGGSVSTLTIQRTQQEDSAVYLCASRPIIGTKETQYFGPGTRLLVL.